This T cell receptor beta chain was sequenced in a study of cytomegalovirus exposure and HLA in healthy donors. The table came from immunoSEQ multiplex PCR; TCRdb's copy has only in-frame clones and leaves some out. This table holds tens of thousands of clones, over 85% found once. The donors were part of the validation cohort, which consisted of about 120 subjects and was separate from the first cohort of under 850 subjects. A remark on this clone: Its antigen is still unknown.

The V segment lost 4 bases and the J segment 9 bases; nucleotides outside the gene matches: 5. This CDR3 is 15 amino acids long. Germline-derived CDR1 and CDR2 are SGHNT and YYREEE (reference sequence). Findings of the study overall: The study found most TCR sequences rare, yet found some public TCRs in many donors. Cytomegalovirus association was listed for 150 to 200 TCR beta chains. The tendency of first-cohort TCR clusters to co-occur in the 120 or so validation repertoires was the finding of a later analysis.

This receptor was taken from a man aged 18 to 30 in good health and CMV-seropositive. Sequenced input: PBMCs. The chain employs TRBV5-4 and TRBJ1-6; 12 nucleotides align to TRBD1. The CDR3: CASSGDRGLVSPLHF. CDR3 nucleotide sequence: TGTGCCAGCAGCGGGGACAGGGGGCTTGTTTCACCCCTCCACTTT. Using reference TRBV5-4 and TRBJ1-6 for the parts outside the CDR3, the full variable domain is ETGVTQSPTHLIKTRGQQVTLRCSSQSGHNTVSWYQQALGQGPQFIFQYYREEENGRGNFPPRFSGLQFPNYSSELNVNALELDDSALYLCASSGDRGLVSPLHFGNGTRLTVT.